The rows below give T cell receptor beta chains drawn from one sample of a study of T cells after yellow fever vaccination. A single record per CDR3 protein comes from TCRdb applying MiXCR to the 5' RACE reads. The repertoire consists of about 22,000 distinct CDR3 sequences, with 5.2% occurring once and the leading ten covering about 19%. The specimen was PBMCs, either bulk or a sorted T-cell subset (CD4+, CD8+, memory, or dextramer-sorted; not recorded which), collected more than 35 days after the first yellow fever vaccination. The receptors shown here come from a man aged 18 to 30 who received the YFV17D yellow fever vaccine. The CDR3 runs from the conserved cysteine through the conserved F or W. Fields, in order: V gene, clone size, J gene, D gene, CDR3 protein, CDR3 DNA. The D gene is left open where the match is weak. Each size is once, few or many counts, or a class when the clone is expanded.

>TRBV30|many|TRBJ2-3|-
CAWSAGGYADTQYF
TGTGCCTGGAGCGCAGGGGGGTACGCAGATACGCAGTATTTT
>TRBV5-1|many|TRBJ2-5|TRBD1
CASSLLQWTGAGVKTQYF
TGCGCCAGCAGCCTTTTACAATGGACAGGGGCAGGTGTGAAGACCCAGTACTTC
>TRBV6-5|many|TRBJ1-4|-
CASSYYRDREKLFF
TGTGCCAGCAGTTACTACAGGGATCGGGAAAAACTGTTTTTT
>TRBV7-3|many|TRBJ2-7|TRBD2
CASLLVAGTSGVVCEQYF
TGTGCCAGCCTCCTAGTGGCCGGGACTAGCGGGGTGGTCTGCGAGCAGTACTTC
>TRBV5-1|many|TRBJ2-3|-
CASSFERGTDTQYF
TGCGCCAGCAGCTTCGAACGAGGCACAGATACGCAGTATTTT
>TRBV7-7|many|TRBJ2-5|TRBD2
CASSSDWRGGQETQYF
TGTGCCAGCAGCTCAGACTGGCGGGGGGGACAAGAGACCCAGTACTTC
>TRBV27|many|TRBJ2-3|-
CASIRQGGDTQYF
TGTGCCAGCATCCGGCAAGGGGGGGATACGCAGTATTTT
>TRBV6-5|many|TRBJ1-2|-
CASSTAGGAYGYTF
TGTGCCAGCAGCACCGCCGGAGGAGCCTATGGCTACACCTTC
>TRBV19|many|TRBJ2-3|TRBD1
CASSISGGPTDTQYF
TGTGCCAGTAGTATTTCAGGGGGCCCTACAGATACGCAGTATTTT
>TRBV20-1|many|TRBJ1-2|-
CSARLLGGHGGYTF
TGCAGTGCTAGATTACTGGGGGGGCACGGTGGCTACACCTTC
>TRBV4-3|many|TRBJ2-1|TRBD1
CASSQTTGVTDEQFF
TGCGCCAGCAGCCAGACGACAGGGGTAACTGATGAGCAGTTCTTC
>TRBV11-1|many|TRBJ2-5|-
CASSLVGTQYF
TGTGCCAGCAGCTTAGTGGGGACCCAGTACTTC
>TRBV7-2|many|TRBJ2-6|TRBD1
CASSLSRGPFSGANVLTF
TGTGCCAGCAGCTTATCTAGGGGGCCCTTCTCTGGGGCCAACGTCCTGACTTTC
>TRBV18|many|TRBJ2-7|TRBD2
CASSPIGLAYEQYF
TGTGCCAGCTCACCAATCGGACTAGCGTACGAGCAGTACTTC
>TRBV12-3/TRBV12-4|many|TRBJ1-1|-
CASSSPILGKAFF
TGTGCCAGCAGTTCCCCGATATTAGGTAAAGCTTTCTTT
>TRBV7-9|many|TRBJ2-1|TRBD1
CASSSWDREEGQFF
TGTGCCAGCAGCTCCTGGGACAGGGAAGAAGGGCAGTTCTTC
>TRBV5-1|many|TRBJ1-4|-
CASSLGRGQTTNEKLFF
TGCGCCAGCAGCTTGGGTAGAGGACAGACAACTAATGAAAAACTGTTTTTT
>TRBV4-1|many|TRBJ2-3|TRBD2
CASSQEPLAGRLYF
TGCGCCAGCAGCCAAGAGCCCCTAGCGGGGAGATTGTATTTT
>TRBV12-3/TRBV12-4|many|TRBJ2-5|TRBD2
CASSFASGGETQYF
TGTGCCAGCAGTTTCGCGAGCGGGGGCGAGACCCAGTACTTC
>TRBV29-1|many|TRBJ2-3|-
CSVTQGDSSPDTQYF
TGCAGCGTAACCCAAGGGGACTCGTCACCAGATACGCAGTATTTT
>TRBV7-9|many|TRBJ2-1|-
CASSLGADNEQFF
TGTGCCAGCAGCTTGGGAGCGGACAATGAGCAGTTCTTC
>TRBV5-1|many|TRBJ2-4|-
CASSLNRAEGDIQYF
TGCGCCAGCAGCTTGAACAGGGCGGAGGGGGACATTCAGTACTTC
>TRBV7-3|many|TRBJ2-5|-
CASSLAGPRETQYF
TGTGCCAGCAGCTTAGCGGGACCGAGGGAGACCCAGTACTTC
>TRBV11-3|few|TRBJ2-1|-
CASSSGGFNEQFF
TGTGCCAGCAGCTCAGGAGGCTTCAATGAGCAGTTCTTC
>TRBV6-4|large|TRBJ2-6|TRBD1
CASSDSTGAGANVLTF
TGTGCCAGCAGTGACTCGACAGGGGCTGGGGCCAACGTCCTGACTTTC
>TRBV7-9|many|TRBJ2-2|-
CASSFMGTDTGELFF
TGTGCCAGCAGCTTCATGGGTACGGACACCGGGGAGCTGTTTTTT
>TRBV6-2/TRBV6-3|many|TRBJ2-3|-
CASSSRVHTQYF
TGTGCCAGCAGTTCGAGGGTCCATACGCAGTATTTT
>TRBV19|many|TRBJ2-5|-
CASSTTQRETQYF
TGTGCCAGTAGTACAACCCAGCGGGAGACCCAGTACTTC
>TRBV7-2|many|TRBJ2-5|-
CASSYSHMQETQYF
TGTGCCAGCAGCTACAGTCACATGCAAGAGACCCAGTACTTC
>TRBV18|many|TRBJ1-6|-
CASSLGFIGGSPLHF
TGTGCCAGCTCACTTGGGTTCATCGGGGGATCACCCCTCCACTTT
>TRBV18|many|TRBJ2-5|-
CASRRDGQETQYF
TGTGCCAGCCGAAGGGACGGTCAAGAGACCCAGTACTTC
>TRBV15|many|TRBJ1-1|-
CATSRQTGTENTEAFF
TGTGCCACCAGCCGACAAACCGGGACTGAGAACACTGAAGCTTTCTTT
>TRBV7-2|many|TRBJ1-2|-
CASSFGAQGGYTF
TGTGCCAGCAGCTTCGGGGCCCAAGGTGGCTACACCTTC
>TRBV7-2|many|TRBJ2-3|-
CASSSPFRDTQYF
TGTGCCAGCAGCTCTCCTTTCCGGGATACGCAGTATTTT
>TRBV5-1|many|TRBJ1-1|-
CASVGQANTEAFF
TGCGCCAGCGTGGGACAAGCGAACACTGAAGCTTTCTTT
>TRBV27|many|TRBJ1-2|TRBD1
CASSPQTGRGGYTF
TGTGCCAGCAGTCCCCAGACAGGGAGAGGTGGCTACACCTTC
>TRBV28|many|TRBJ2-3|TRBD1
CASSLGQGASTDTQYF
TGTGCCAGCAGTTTAGGACAGGGGGCGAGCACAGATACGCAGTATTTT
>TRBV12-3/TRBV12-4|many|TRBJ2-3|-
CASSFRLPDTQYF
TGTGCCAGCAGTTTCCGCCTCCCAGATACGCAGTATTTT
>TRBV19|many|TRBJ2-2|-
CASSISLGLTGPTGELFF
TGTGCCAGTAGTATTTCCCTCGGTTTAACAGGGCCCACCGGGGAGCTGTTTTTT
>TRBV11-3|many|TRBJ2-1|-
CASSSYGGNEQFF
TGTGCCAGCAGCTCTTATGGGGGCAATGAGCAGTTCTTC